The 8 T cell receptor beta chains presented below share a single source sample, sequenced in a study of blood T cell repertoires in COVID-19. The method was immunoSEQ multiplex PCR; TCRdb's version includes in-frame clones alone and lacks a portion of them. The sample has about 150,000 clones, approximately 85% seen once; the top ten hold 0.63%. Sequencing was carried out using peripheral blood. The origin of the receptors is a man in his 60s with COVID-19, enrolled during active disease.

This chain links TRBV7-9 with TRBJ2-3, with 8 bases lining up with TRBD2. CDR1 and CDR2 from the germline V gene are SEHNR and FQNEAQ (reference sequence). V gave up 4 bases and J gave up 1 base; unmatched junction bases: 7. This CDR3 has 16 amino acids. The CDR3 sequence: CASSSTGTRGTDTQYF. The CDR3 nucleotides are TGTGCCAGCAGCTCTACCGGGACTAGGGGCACAGATACGCAGTATTTT. Together with reference TRBV7-9 and TRBJ2-3, the CDR3 gives the full variable domain: DTGVSQNPRHKITKRGQNVTFRCDPISEHNRLYWYRQTLGQGPEFLTYFQNEAQLEKSRLLSDRFSAERPKGSFSTLEIQRTEQGDSAMYLCASSSTGTRGTDTQYFGPGTRLTVL.

In this sample, this clone turned up a few times. V is TRBV27 and J is TRBJ2-7, with TRBD2 matching over 10 bases. Germline values: CDR1 MNHEY, CDR2 SMNVEV (reference sequence). CDR3 length: 14 amino acids. V shed 5 bases, J shed 5 bases, and the junction held 6 bases outside the gene matches. This chain's CDR3 is CASSGGTSVDEQYF. CDR3 in DNA: TGTGCCAGCAGTGGAGGGACTAGCGTCGACGAGCAGTACTTC.

V gene TRBV5-1 combines with J gene TRBJ2-1; the D gene is possibly TRBD2 (6 bases). Germline loops: CDR1 SGHRS, CDR2 YFSETQ. V was trimmed by 0 bases and J by 6 bases, leaving 19 bases between them. This CDR3 comprises 17 residues. DNA of the CDR3: TGCGCCAGCAGCTTGGTCTGGGCGGGGTTTACAGGCAATGAGCAGTTCTTC. Translating gives CASSLVWAGFTGNEQFF.

The chain recombines TRBV6-2 or TRBV6-3 with TRBJ2-1; 8 bases map to TRBD2. Per germline, CDR1 MNHEY and CDR2 SVGEGT. With V trimmed by 2 bases and J by 5 bases, 5 bases remained unmatched. The CDR3 has 15 residues. The CDR3 DNA is TGTGCCAGCAGTTACGGCGGGGGGTTAAACAATGAGCAGTTCTTC. The encoded protein is CASSYGGGLNNEQFF.

This rearrangement joins TRBV19 to TRBJ2-7; TRBD2 is a possible D gene (6 bases). V was clipped by 6 bases and J by 3 bases, with 12 bases between them. Germline CDR1 is LNHDA and CDR2 is SQIVND (reference sequence). This CDR3 is 13 amino acids long. Here the CDR3 DNA reads TGTGCCAGTAGCCAGGGACTGGGCTACGAGCAGTACTTC. Amino acids: CASSQGLGYEQYF.

V is TRBV6-5 and J is TRBJ1-4; D remains ambiguous. Germline lookup yields CDR1 MNHEY and CDR2 SVGAGI. Trimming took 6 bases from V and 4 from J, leaving 9 bases between them. CDR3 length: 13 residues. In DNA form, the CDR3 reads TGTGCCAGCAGGCGGCGGGGTAATGAAAAACTGTTTTTT. This codes for CASRRRGNEKLFF.

A single count supports this clone. V is TRBV27 and J is TRBJ1-1; D gene unclear. This CDR3 contains 13 residues. The V end was cut by 4 bases, the J end by 0 bases, with 6 bases between. Looked up from germline, CDR1 is MNHEY and CDR2 is SMNVEV (reference sequence). The CDR3 DNA is TGTGCCAGCAGTTCTTTTGTGAACACTGAAGCTTTCTTT. Its protein is CASSSFVNTEAFF.

A note on this clone: At one end the junction does not follow the germline gene, possibly because of a read error. V gene TRBV5-5 combines with J gene TRBJ1-5; 7 bases align to TRBD1. Germline V CDR1 and CDR2: SGHKS, YYEKEE (reference sequence). This CDR3 has 16 amino acids. CDR3 coding DNA: TGTGCCGGCAGCTTGGACGGGACAGTTATTAATCAGCCCCAGCATTTT. Amino acid sequence: CAGSLDGTVINQPQHF. Variable domain in full (rest from reference TRBV5-5 and TRBJ1-5): DAGVTQSPTHLIKTRGQQVTLRCSPISGHKSVSWYQQVLGQGPQFIFQYYEKEERGRGNFPDRFSARQFPNYSSELNVNALLLGDSALYLCAGSLDGTVINQPQHFGDGTRLSIL.